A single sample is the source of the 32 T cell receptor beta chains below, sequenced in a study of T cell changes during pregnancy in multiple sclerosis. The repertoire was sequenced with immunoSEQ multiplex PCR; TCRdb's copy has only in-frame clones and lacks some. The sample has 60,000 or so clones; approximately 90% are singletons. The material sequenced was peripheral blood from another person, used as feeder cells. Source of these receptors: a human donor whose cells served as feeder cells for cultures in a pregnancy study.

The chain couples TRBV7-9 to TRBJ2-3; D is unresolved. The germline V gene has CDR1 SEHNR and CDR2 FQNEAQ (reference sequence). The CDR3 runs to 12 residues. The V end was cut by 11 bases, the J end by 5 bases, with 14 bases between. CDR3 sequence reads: CAGTVGLDTQYF. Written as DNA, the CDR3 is TGTGCCGGTACGGTTGGCCTAGATACGCAGTATTTT.

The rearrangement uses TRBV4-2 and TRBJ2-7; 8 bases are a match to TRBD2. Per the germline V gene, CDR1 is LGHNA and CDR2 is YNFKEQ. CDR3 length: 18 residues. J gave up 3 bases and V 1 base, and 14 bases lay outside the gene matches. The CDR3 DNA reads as TGTGCCAGCAGCCAAGGTCCGGGGGGGAAGCCGGGTGGCTACGAGCAGTACTTC. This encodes CASSQGPGGKPGGYEQYF.

CDR3 sequence reads: CAWSSGAWDTEAFF. CDR3 nucleotide sequence: TGTGCCTGGTCTTCCGGGGCATGGGACACTGAAGCTTTCTTT. The J gene is TRBJ1-1, the V gene TRBV30; a weak D match, TRBD1 (5 bases). This CDR3 contains 14 residues. Trimming removed 5 bases at V and 3 bases at J, with 16 bases between. The germline V gene has CDR1 GTSNPN and CDR2 SVGIG (reference sequence). The full variable domain, rest sourced from reference TRBV30 and TRBJ1-1, is SQTIHQWPATLVQPVGSPLSLECTVEGTSNPNLYWYRQAAGRGLQLLFYSVGIGQISSEVPQNLSASRPQDRQFILSSKKLLLSDSGFYLCAWSSGAWDTEAFFGQGTRLTVV.

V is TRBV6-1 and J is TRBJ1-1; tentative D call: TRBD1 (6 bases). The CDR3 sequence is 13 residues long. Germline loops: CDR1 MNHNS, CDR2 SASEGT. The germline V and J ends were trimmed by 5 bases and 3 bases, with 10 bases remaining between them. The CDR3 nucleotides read TGTGCCAGCAGTTTTTACAGGGACACTGAAGCTTTCTTT. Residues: CASSFYRDTEAFF.

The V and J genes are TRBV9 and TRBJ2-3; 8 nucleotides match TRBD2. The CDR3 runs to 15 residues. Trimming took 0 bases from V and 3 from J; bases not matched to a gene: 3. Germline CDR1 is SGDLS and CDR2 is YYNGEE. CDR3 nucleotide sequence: TGTGCCAGCAGCGTAGGTGGACTAGCAACAGATACGCAGTATTTT. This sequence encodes CASSVGGLATDTQYF.

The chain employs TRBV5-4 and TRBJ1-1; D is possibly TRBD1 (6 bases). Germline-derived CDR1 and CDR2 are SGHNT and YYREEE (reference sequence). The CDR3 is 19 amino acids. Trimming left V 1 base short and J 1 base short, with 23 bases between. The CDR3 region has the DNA TGTGCCAGCAGCTTGTACGGGGGGCGAGGGATTTTCGGGAACACTGAAGCTTTCTTT. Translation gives CASSLYGGRGIFGNTEAFF.

The CDR3 loop reads CSVAASSLSYNEQFF. The CDR3 DNA follows: TGCAGCGTTGCAGCTAGCTCCCTCTCCTACAATGAGCAGTTCTTC. The rearrangement joins TRBV29-1 to TRBJ2-1; TRBD2 might be the D (5 bases). With 4 bases removed from V and 0 bases from J, the gap between germline ends came to 13 bases. The CDR3 covers 15 residues. Germline V gene data show CDR1 as SQVTM and CDR2 as ANQGSEA.

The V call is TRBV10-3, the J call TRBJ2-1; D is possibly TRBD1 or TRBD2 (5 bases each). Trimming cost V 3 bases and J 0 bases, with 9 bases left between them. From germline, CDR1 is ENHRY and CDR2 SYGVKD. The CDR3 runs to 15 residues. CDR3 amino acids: CAISDGTHSYNEQFF. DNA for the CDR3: TGTGCCATCAGTGATGGGACCCACTCCTACAATGAGCAGTTCTTC.

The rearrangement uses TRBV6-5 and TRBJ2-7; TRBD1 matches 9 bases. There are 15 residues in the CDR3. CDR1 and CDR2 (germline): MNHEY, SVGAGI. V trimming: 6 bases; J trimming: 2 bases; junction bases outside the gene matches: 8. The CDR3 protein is CASSLLGTGTYEQYF. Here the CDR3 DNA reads TGTGCCAGCAGCCTTCTCGGGACAGGGACCTACGAGCAGTACTTC.

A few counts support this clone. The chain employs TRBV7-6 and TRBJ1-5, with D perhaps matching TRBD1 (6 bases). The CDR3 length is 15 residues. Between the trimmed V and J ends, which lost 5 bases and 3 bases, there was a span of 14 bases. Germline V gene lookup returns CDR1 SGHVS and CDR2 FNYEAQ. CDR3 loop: CASSPGGGHNQPQHF. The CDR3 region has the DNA TGTGCCAGCAGCCCCGGGGGGGGCCACAATCAGCCCCAGCATTTT.

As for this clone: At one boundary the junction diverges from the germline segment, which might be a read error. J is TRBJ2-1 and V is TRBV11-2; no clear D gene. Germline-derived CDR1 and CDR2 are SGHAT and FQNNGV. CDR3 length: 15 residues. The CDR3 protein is CASNKATYSHNEQFF. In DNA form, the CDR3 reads TGTGCCAGCAACAAGGCCACCTACTCCCACAATGAGCAGTTCTTC.

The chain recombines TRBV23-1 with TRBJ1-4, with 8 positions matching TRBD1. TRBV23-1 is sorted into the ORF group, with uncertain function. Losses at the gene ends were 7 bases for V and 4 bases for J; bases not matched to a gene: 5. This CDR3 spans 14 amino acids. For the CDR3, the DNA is TGCGCCAGCACTCCGGGACAGGATAATGAAAAACTGTTTTTT. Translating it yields CASTPGQDNEKLFF.

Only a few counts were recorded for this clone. CDR3 nucleotide sequence: TGTGCCAGTAGTAGGCGGGGGGTCACTGAAGCTTTCTTT. It codes for CASSRRGVTEAFF. The V gene is TRBV19, the J gene TRBJ1-1; TRBD1 might be the D (5 bases). Trimming pared 4 bases from V and 4 bases from J, leaving 10 bases between. The CDR3 is 13 residues long. Germline V gives CDR1 LNHDA, CDR2 SQIVND (reference sequence).

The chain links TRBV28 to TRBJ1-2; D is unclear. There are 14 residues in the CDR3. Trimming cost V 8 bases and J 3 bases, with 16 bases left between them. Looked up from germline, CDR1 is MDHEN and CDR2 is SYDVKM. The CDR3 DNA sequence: TGTGCCAGCCAAACGCCAGGATTTGACTATGGCTACACCTTC. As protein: CASQTPGFDYGYTF.

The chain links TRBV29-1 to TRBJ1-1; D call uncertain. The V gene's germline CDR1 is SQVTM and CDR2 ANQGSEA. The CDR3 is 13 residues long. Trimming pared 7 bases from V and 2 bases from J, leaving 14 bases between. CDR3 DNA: TGCAGCGCGATAAGAACGAGTAACACTGAAGCTTTCTTT. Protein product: CSAIRTSNTEAFF.

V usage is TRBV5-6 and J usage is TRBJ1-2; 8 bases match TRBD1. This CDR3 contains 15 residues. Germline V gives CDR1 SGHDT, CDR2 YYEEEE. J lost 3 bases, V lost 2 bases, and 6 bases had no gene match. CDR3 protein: CASSFPAQGDYGYTF. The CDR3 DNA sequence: TGTGCCAGCAGCTTTCCGGCACAGGGGGACTATGGCTACACCTTC.

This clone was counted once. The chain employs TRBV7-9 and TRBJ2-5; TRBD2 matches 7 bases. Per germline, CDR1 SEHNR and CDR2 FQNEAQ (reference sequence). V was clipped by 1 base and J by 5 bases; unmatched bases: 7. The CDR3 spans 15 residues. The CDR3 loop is CASSLVMGGKETQYF. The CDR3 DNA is TGTGCCAGCAGCTTAGTGATGGGAGGGAAGGAGACCCAGTACTTC.

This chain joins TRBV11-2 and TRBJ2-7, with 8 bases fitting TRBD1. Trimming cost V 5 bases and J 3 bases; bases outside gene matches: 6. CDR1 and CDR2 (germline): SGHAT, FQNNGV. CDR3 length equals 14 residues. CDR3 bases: TGTGCCAGCAGCCTCCAGGGGGCTATCTACGAGCAGTACTTC. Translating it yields CASSLQGAIYEQYF.

The CDR3 nucleotides read TGTGCCAGCAGTGAGACAGGGTCAGAAGCTTTCTTT. Protein sequence: CASSETGSEAFF. The chain is built from TRBV2 and TRBJ1-1; 7 bases map to TRBD1. V dropped 3 bases and J dropped 8; count of bases not matched to a gene: 3. Germline CDR1 SNHLY, CDR2 FYNNEI. This CDR3 region has 12 residues. Full variable domain (outside the CDR3, taken from reference TRBV2 and TRBJ1-1): EPEVTQTPSHQVTQMGQEVILRCVPISNHLYFYWYRQILGQKVEFLVSFYNNEISEKSEIFDDQFSVERPDGSNFTLKIRSTKLEDSAMYFCASSETGSEAFFGQGTRLTVV.

This CDR3 reads CASSASKGSSKTEAFF. CDR3 nucleotide sequence: TGTGCCAGCAGCGCCTCCAAGGGGTCCTCTAAGACTGAAGCTTTCTTT. This chain uses TRBV9 with TRBJ1-1; D may be TRBD1 (5 bases). Germline CDR1 is SGDLS and CDR2 is YYNGEE. Trimming shortened V by 3 bases and J by 5 bases, and 20 bases separated the two germline ends. The CDR3 totals 16 residues. The whole variable domain, filled in from reference TRBV9 and TRBJ1-1, reads DSGVTQTPKHLITATGQRVTLRCSPRSGDLSVYWYQQSLDQGLQFLIQYYNGEERAKGNILERFSAQQFPDLHSELNLSSLELGDSALYFCASSASKGSSKTEAFFGQGTRLTVV.

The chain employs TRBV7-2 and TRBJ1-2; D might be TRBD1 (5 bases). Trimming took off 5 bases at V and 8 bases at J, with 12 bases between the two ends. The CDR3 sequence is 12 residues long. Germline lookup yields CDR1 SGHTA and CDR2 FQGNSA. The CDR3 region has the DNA TGTGCCAGCAGCGACCAAGGGGAAGGCTACACCTTC. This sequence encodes CASSDQGEGYTF.

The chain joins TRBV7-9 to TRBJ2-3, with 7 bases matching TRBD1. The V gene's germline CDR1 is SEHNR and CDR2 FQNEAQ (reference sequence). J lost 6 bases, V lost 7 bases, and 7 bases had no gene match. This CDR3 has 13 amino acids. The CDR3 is CASNTGVSDTQYF. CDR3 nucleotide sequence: TGTGCCAGCAACACAGGGGTTTCGGATACGCAGTATTTT.

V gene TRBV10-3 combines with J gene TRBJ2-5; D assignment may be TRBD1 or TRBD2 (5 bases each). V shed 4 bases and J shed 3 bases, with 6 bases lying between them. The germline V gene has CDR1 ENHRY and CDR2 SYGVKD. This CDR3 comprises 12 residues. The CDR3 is CAISGGEETQYF. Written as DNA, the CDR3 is TGTGCCATCAGTGGAGGGGAAGAGACCCAGTACTTC.

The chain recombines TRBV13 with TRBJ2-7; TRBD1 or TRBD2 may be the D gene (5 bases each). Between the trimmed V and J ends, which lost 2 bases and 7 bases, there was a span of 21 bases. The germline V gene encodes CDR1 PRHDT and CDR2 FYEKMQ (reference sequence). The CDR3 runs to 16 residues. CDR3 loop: CASSLSGGARLGEQYF. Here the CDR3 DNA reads TGTGCCAGCAGCTTAAGTGGGGGTGCTAGGTTAGGGGAGCAGTACTTC.

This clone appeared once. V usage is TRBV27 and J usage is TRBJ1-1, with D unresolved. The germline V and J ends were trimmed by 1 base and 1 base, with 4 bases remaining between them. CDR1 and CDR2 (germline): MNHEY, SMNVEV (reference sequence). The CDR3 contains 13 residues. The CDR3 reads CASSLLGNTEAFF. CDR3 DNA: TGTGCCAGCAGTTTATTGGGGAACACTGAAGCTTTCTTT.

Here the CDR3 reads CASSVDRAGYGYTF. The DNA for the CDR3 is TGTGCCAGCAGTGTAGACAGGGCGGGCTATGGCTACACCTTC. The chain has TRBV28 and TRBJ1-2; TRBD1 matches at 7 bases. J was trimmed by 4 bases and V by 5 bases; bases with no gene match: 7. This CDR3 is 14 amino acids long. From germline, CDR1 is MDHEN and CDR2 SYDVKM.

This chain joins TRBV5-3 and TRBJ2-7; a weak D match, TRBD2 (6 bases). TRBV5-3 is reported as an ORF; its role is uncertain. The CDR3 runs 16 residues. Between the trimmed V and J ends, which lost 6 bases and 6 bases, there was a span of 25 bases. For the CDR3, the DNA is TGTGCCAGAAATACTCCCTCTCCGGACTACTTTTCCGAGCAGTACTTC. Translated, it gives CARNTPSPDYFSEQYF.

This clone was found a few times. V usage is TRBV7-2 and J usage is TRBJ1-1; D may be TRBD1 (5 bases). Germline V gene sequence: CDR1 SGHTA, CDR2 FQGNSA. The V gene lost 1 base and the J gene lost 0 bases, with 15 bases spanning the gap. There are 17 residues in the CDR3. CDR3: CASSLEYKGRVNTEAFF. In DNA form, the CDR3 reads TGTGCCAGCAGCTTAGAGTACAAGGGACGGGTGAACACTGAAGCTTTCTTT.

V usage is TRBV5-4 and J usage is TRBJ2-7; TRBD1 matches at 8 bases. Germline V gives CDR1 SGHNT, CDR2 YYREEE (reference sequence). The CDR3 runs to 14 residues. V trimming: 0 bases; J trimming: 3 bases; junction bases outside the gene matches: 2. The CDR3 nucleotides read TGTGCCAGCAGCTTGGCCGGACAGGGCTACGAGCAGTACTTC. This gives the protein CASSLAGQGYEQYF. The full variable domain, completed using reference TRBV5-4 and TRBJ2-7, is ETGVTQSPTHLIKTRGQQVTLRCSSQSGHNTVSWYQQALGQGPQFIFQYYREEENGRGNFPPRFSGLQFPNYSSELNVNALELDDSALYLCASSLAGQGYEQYFGPGTRLTVT.

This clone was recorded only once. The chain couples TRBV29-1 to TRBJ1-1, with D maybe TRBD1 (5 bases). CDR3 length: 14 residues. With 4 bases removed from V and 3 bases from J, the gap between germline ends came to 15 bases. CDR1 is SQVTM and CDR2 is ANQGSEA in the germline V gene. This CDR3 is CSVVQGALYTEAFF. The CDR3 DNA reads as TGCAGCGTTGTTCAGGGCGCGCTGTACACTGAAGCTTTCTTT.

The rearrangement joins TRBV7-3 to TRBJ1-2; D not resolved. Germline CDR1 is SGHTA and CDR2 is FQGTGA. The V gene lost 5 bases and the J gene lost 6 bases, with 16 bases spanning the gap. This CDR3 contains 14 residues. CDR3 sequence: CASSPLPEPNGYTF. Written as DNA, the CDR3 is TGTGCCAGCAGCCCACTCCCCGAACCGAATGGCTACACCTTC.

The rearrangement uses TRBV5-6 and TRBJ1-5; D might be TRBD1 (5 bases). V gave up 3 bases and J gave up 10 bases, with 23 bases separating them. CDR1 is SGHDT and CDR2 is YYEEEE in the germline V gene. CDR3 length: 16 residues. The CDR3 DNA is TGTGCCAGCAGCTACTTCCCTCGTGGACAAATCCGACCCCAGCATTTT. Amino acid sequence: CASSYFPRGQIRPQHF.